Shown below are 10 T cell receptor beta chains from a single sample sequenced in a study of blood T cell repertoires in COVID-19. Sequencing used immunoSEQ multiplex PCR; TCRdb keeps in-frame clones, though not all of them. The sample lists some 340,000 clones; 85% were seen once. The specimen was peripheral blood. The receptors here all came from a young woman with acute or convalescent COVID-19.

The CDR3 loop reads CASSFRQGGNQPQHF. CDR3 in DNA: TGTGCCAGCAGTTTTAGGCAGGGTGGGAATCAGCCCCAGCATTTT. The V gene is TRBV28, the J gene TRBJ1-5; TRBD1 might be the D (5 bases). The CDR3 totals 15 residues. The V end lost 3 bases, the J end lost 4 bases, and 13 bases lay between the germline ends. Per germline, CDR1 MDHEN and CDR2 SYDVKM.

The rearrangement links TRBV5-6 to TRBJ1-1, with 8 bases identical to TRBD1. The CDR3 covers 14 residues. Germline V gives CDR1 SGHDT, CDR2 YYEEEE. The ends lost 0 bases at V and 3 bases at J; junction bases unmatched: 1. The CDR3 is CASSLGTGYTEAFF. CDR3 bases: TGTGCCAGCAGCTTGGGGACAGGGTACACTGAAGCTTTCTTT.

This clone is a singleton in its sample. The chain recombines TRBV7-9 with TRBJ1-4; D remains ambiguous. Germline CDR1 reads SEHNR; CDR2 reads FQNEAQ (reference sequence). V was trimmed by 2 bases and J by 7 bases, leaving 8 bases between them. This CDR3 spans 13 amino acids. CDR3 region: CASSLFAGEKLFF. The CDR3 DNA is TGTGCCAGCAGCTTATTCGCCGGTGAAAAACTGTTTTTT.

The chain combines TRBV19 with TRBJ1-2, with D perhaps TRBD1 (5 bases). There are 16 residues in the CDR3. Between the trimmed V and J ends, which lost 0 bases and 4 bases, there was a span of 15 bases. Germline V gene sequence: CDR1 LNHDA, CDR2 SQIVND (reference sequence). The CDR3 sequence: CASSIDNFRVIYGYTF. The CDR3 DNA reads TGTGCCAGTAGTATAGATAACTTCAGGGTGATCTATGGCTACACCTTC.

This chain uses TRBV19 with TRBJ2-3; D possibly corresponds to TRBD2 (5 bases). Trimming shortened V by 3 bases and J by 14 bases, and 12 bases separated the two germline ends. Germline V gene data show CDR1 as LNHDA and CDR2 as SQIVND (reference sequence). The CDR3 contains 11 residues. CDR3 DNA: TGTGCCAGTAGTATCGGCGGGCCCCCGTATTTT. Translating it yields CASSIGGPPYF.

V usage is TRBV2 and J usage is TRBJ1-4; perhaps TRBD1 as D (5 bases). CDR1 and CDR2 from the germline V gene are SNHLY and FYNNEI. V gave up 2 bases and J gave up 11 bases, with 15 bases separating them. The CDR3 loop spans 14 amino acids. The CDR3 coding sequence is TGTGCCAGCAGTGAATACGGGGGTAAAGTGAAACTGTTTTTT. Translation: CASSEYGGKVKLFF.

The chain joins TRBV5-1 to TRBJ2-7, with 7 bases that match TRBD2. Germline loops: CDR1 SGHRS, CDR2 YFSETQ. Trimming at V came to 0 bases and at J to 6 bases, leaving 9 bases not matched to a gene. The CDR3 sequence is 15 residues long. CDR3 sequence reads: CASSLVMGGSGEQYF. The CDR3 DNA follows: TGCGCCAGCAGCTTGGTAATGGGCGGGAGTGGCGAGCAGTACTTC.

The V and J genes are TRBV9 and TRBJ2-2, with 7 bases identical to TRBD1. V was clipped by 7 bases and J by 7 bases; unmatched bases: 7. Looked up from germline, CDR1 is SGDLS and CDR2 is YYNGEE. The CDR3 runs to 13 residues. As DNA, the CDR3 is TGTGCCAGCCGACAGGGCGGAAGCGGGGAGCTGTTTTTT. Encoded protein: CASRQGGSGELFF.

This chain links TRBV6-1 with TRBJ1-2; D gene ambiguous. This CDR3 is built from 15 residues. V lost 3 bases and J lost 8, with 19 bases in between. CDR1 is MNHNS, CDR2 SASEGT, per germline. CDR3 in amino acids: CASSEVLAANRGYTF. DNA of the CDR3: TGTGCCAGCAGTGAGGTACTAGCTGCAAATCGCGGCTACACCTTC.

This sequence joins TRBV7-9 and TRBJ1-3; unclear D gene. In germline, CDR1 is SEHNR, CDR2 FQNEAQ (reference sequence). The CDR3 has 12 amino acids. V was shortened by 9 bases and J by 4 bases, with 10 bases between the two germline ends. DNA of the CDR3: TGTGCCAGTCAGCGTGGGGGAAACACCATATATTTT. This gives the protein CASQRGGNTIYF.